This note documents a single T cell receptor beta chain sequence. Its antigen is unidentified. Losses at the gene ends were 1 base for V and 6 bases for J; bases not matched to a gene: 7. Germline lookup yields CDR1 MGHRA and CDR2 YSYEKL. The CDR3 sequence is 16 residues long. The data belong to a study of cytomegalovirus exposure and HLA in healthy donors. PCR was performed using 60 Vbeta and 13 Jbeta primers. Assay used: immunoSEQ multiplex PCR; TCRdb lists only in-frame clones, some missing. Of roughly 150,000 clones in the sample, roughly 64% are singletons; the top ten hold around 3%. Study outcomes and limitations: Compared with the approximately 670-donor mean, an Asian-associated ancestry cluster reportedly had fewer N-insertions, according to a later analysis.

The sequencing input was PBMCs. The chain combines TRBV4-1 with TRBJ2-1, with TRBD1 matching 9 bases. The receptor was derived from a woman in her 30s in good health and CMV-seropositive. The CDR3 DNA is TGCGCCAGCAGCCAAGGAGGGGACAGGGCGGGCAATGAGCAGTTCTTC. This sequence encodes CASSQGGDRAGNEQFF.